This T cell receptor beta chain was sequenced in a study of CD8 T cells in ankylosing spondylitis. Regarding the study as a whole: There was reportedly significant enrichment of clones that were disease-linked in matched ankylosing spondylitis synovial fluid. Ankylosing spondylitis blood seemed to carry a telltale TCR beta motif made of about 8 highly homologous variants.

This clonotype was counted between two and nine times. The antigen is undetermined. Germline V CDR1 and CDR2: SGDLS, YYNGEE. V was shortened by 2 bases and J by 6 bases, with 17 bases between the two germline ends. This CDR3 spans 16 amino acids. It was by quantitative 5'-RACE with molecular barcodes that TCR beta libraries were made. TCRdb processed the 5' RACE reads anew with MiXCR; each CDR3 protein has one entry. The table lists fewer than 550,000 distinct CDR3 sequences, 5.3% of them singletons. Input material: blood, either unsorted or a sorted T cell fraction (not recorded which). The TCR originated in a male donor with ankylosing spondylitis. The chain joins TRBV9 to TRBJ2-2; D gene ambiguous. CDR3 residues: CASSVSIGISAGELFF. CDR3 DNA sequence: TGTGCCAGCAGCGTCTCTATAGGGATCTCCGCCGGGGAGCTGTTTTTT.